What follows is one TCR beta chain and its context. Its matching antigen is unknown. This sample is part of a study of primary melanoma T cells and metastatic recurrence. Study-level information: Primary melanomas here were stage T2 to T4, over 1 mm thick. General study results and limits: Reportedly, T-cell fraction predicted progression-free survival beyond thickness, ulceration, mitoses, age. Adding T-cell fraction to thickness reportedly best improved survival prediction.

Profiling relied on immunoSEQ multiplex PCR, and the TCRdb table lists in-frame clones only, not all of them. The sample records 550 to 650 clones, about 60% being singletons. The CDR3 is made up of 15 amino acids. Germline lookup yields CDR1 MNHGY and CDR2 SAAAGT. The V segment lost 2 bases and the J segment 6 bases; nucleotides outside the gene matches: 8. The chain couples TRBV6-8 to TRBJ2-7, with 9 bases identical to TRBD2. Sequencing was carried out using melanoma tumor tissue. This TCR came from a human donor with melanoma. The CDR3 protein is CASSYLSGSLGEQYF. The DNA of the CDR3 is TGTGCCAGCAGTTACCTTAGCGGGAGCTTGGGCGAGCAGTACTTC.